This TCR beta chain comes out of a study of technical replicates of blood from several donors. The CDR3 contains 16 residues. From germline, CDR1 is GTSNPN and CDR2 SVGIG (reference sequence). V gave up 0 bases and J gave up 0 bases, with 12 bases separating them. Sequencing was performed with immunoSEQ multiplex PCR; in TCRdb, only in-frame clones are kept and a portion is missing. This table holds 15,000 to 20,000 clones, roughly 89% found once. This clonotype was sampled from a human donor in good health. Material: PBMCs. V is TRBV30 and J is TRBJ1-3, with D perhaps matching TRBD1 (5 bases). The CDR3 loop reads CAWSVAGGSSGNTIYF. The CDR3 bases are TGTGCCTGGAGTGTTGCCGGGGGGAGCTCTGGAAACACCATATATTTT.